These T cell receptor beta chains were read from a single sample in a study of CD8+ T cells in alopecia areata. Produced via immunoSEQ multiplex PCR; TCRdb's table is partial and in-frame only. The profile shows around 210,000 clones, 55% to 70% of them singletons. The sample here was CD4+ T cells sorted from blood, taken at week 4, from a patient treated with tofacitinib. These receptors came from a human donor with alopecia areata. The CDR3 runs from the conserved cysteine through the conserved F or W. Fields, in order: J gene, D gene, clone size, V gene, CDR3 protein, CDR3 DNA. D genes are given only for firm matches. Some rows have no size entry. The others give once, few or many, or a class for an expanded clone.

>TRBJ1-2|.|few|TRBV6-6
CASSSPQAENYGYTF
TGTGCCAGCAGTTCCCCGCAGGCTGAAAACTATGGCTACACCTTC
>TRBJ2-2|TRBD1|.|TRBV2
CASSSQGAINGELFF
TGTGCCAGCAGTAGTCAGGGGGCGATTAACGGGGAGCTGTTTTTT
>TRBJ2-3|.|.|TRBV2
CASTRTDTQYF
TGTGCCAGCACAAGGACGGATACGCAGTATTTT
>TRBJ2-3|TRBD2|.|TRBV7-8
CASSLGTSDTQYF
TGTGCCAGCAGCTTAGGGACTAGTGATACGCAGTATTTT
>TRBJ2-1|TRBD1|once|TRBV9
CASSAGQGVGEQFF
TGTGCCAGCAGCGCGGGACAGGGAGTAGGTGAGCAGTTCTTC
>TRBJ1-1|.|.|TRBV4-1
CASSQDRAAGQNTEAFF
TGCGCCAGCAGCCAAGATAGAGCGGCAGGCCAGAACACTGAAGCTTTCTTT
>TRBJ2-1|.|.|TRBV9
CASSVEGEQFF
TGTGCCAGCAGCGTAGAGGGGGAGCAGTTCTTC
>TRBJ1-2|.|.|TRBV4-3
CASSQATGLLYGYTF
TGCGCCAGCAGCCAAGCTACAGGGCTCCTCTATGGCTACACCTTC
>TRBJ2-5|TRBD1|few|TRBV5-4
CASNSRDRQETQYF
TGTGCCAGCAACTCCCGGGACAGGCAAGAGACCCAGTACTTC
>TRBJ1-1|.|.|TRBV18
CASSRGAANTEAFF
TGTGCCAGCTCACGGGGGGCAGCTAACACTGAAGCTTTCTTT
>TRBJ2-2|.|.|TRBV5-1
CASSLDRETGELFF
TGCGCCAGCAGCTTGGATCGGGAAACCGGGGAGCTGTTTTTT
>TRBJ2-7|.|.|TRBV5-1
CASSLGTSGAYEQYF
TGCGCCAGCAGCTTAGGAACGAGCGGCGCCTACGAGCAGTACTTC
>TRBJ2-2|.|.|TRBV14
CASSQVGTGELFF
TGTGCCAGCAGCCAAGTGGGAACCGGGGAGCTGTTTTTT
>TRBJ2-2|.|.|TRBV5-1
CASSLVGTPNTGELFF
TGCGCCAGCAGCTTGGTTGGGACACCGAACACCGGGGAGCTGTTTTTT
>TRBJ2-5|.|.|TRBV15
CATSRSGSQETQYF
TGTGCCACCAGCAGGTCCGGGTCCCAAGAGACCCAGTACTTC
>TRBJ2-7|TRBD1|few|TRBV4-3
CASSQEAQGSFEQYF
TGCGCCAGCAGCCAAGAGGCACAGGGGTCTTTCGAGCAGTACTTC
>TRBJ2-5|.|.|TRBV4-2
CASSQLRRETQYF
TGTGCCAGCAGCCAATTGCGGAGGGAGACCCAGTACTTC
>TRBJ1-4|TRBD1|.|TRBV7-2
CASSLGQGYEKLFF
TGTGCCAGCAGCTTAGGACAGGGTTATGAAAAACTGTTTTTT
>TRBJ1-5|.|.|TRBV7-9
CASSPTDQPQHF
TGTGCCAGCAGCCCAACCGATCAGCCCCAGCATTTT
>TRBJ2-1|TRBD1|few|TRBV5-1
CASSGGQGYNEQFF
TGCGCCAGCAGCGGGGGACAGGGGTACAATGAGCAGTTCTTC
>TRBJ2-5|.|.|TRBV4-2
CASSQDLLAGETQYF
TGTGCCAGCAGCCAAGATCTACTGGCGGGAGAGACCCAGTACTTC
>TRBJ1-6|TRBD1|.|TRBV4-1
CASSPRTGDKALHF
TGCGCCAGCAGCCCCCGGACAGGGGATAAGGCCCTCCACTTT
>TRBJ2-5|.|few|TRBV30
CAWTDRTAGETQYF
TGTGCCTGGACTGATAGGACGGCCGGAGAGACCCAGTACTTC
>TRBJ2-3|.|.|TRBV28
CASGPRSGLSNGGTDTQYF
TGTGCCAGCGGCCCTAGGAGCGGGCTTTCTAACGGGGGCACAGATACGCAGTATTTT
>TRBJ1-2|.|.|TRBV11-2
CASSFRGGYTF
TGTGCCAGCAGCTTCAGGGGAGGCTACACCTTC
>TRBJ1-6|TRBD1|.|TRBV10-3
CAIRTGTGDSPLHF
TGTGCCATCAGGACCGGGACAGGGGATTCACCCCTCCACTTT
>TRBJ2-7|TRBD2|.|TRBV4-1
CASSQEYGGAFEQYF
TGCGCCAGCAGCCAAGAGTACGGGGGGGCCTTCGAGCAGTACTTC
>TRBJ1-5|.|once|TRBV6-1
CASSEGPGRQPQHF
TGTGCCAGCAGTGAAGGCCCTGGACGACAGCCCCAGCATTTT
>TRBJ2-5|.|.|TRBV5-1
CASSFSSVQKLGETQYF
TGCGCCAGCAGCTTTAGCTCGGTCCAAAAGTTGGGAGAGACCCAGTACTTC
>TRBJ1-6|.|once|TRBV29-1
CSVRLEGRSSPLHF
TGCAGCGTGAGGTTGGAGGGCAGGAGTTCACCCCTCCACTTT
>TRBJ1-1|.|.|TRBV27
CASSRAAGQTGTEAFF
TGTGCCAGCAGCCGGGCGGCAGGGCAAACGGGGACTGAAGCTTTCTTT
>TRBJ2-3|TRBD2|.|TRBV5-4
CASSLIGGSTSTDTQYF
TGTGCCAGCAGCTTGATCGGGGGGTCTACTAGCACAGATACGCAGTATTTT
>TRBJ1-2|.|.|TRBV29-1
CSVFALNYGYTF
TGCAGCGTTTTTGCGTTGAACTATGGCTACACCTTC
>TRBJ2-3|.|.|TRBV7-9
CASGKTIPSTDTQYF
TGTGCCAGCGGCAAGACTATCCCTAGCACAGATACGCAGTATTTT
>TRBJ1-2|.|.|TRBV25-1
CASSESTSLKGYTF
TGTGCCAGCAGTGAATCGACGTCCTTAAAGGGCTACACCTTC
>TRBJ2-5|.|.|TRBV7-4
CASSSRWERETQYF
TGTGCCAGCAGCTCCCGCTGGGAGAGGGAGACCCAGTACTTC
>TRBJ1-4|.|.|TRBV2
CASTGGRKLFF
TGTGCCAGCACCGGGGGGAGGAAACTGTTTTTT
>TRBJ1-4|.|.|TRBV7-2
CASSLIGSTNEKLFF
TGTGCCAGCAGCTTAATTGGTTCAACTAATGAAAAACTGTTTTTT
>TRBJ2-5|.|few|TRBV7-9
CASSLAEFGTQYF
TGTGCCAGCAGCTTAGCGGAGTTTGGGACCCAGTACTTC
>TRBJ2-6|TRBD1|.|TRBV7-9
CASSLQGVGANVLTF
TGTGCCAGCAGCCTCCAGGGGGTAGGGGCCAACGTCCTGACTTTC
>TRBJ2-2|TRBD1|.|TRBV15
CATSRDRGAGGRRTGELFF
TGTGCCACCAGCAGAGATCGAGGGGCAGGGGGCCGGAGGACCGGGGAGCTGTTTTTT
>TRBJ2-5|.|.|TRBV29-1
CSVDWGWSIQETQYF
TGCAGCGTTGACTGGGGCTGGTCCATACAAGAGACCCAGTACTTC
>TRBJ2-7|.|.|TRBV5-1
CASTWGTAASYEQYF
TGCGCCAGCACCTGGGGGACTGCTGCCTCCTACGAGCAGTACTTC
>TRBJ2-5|TRBD1|.|TRBV27
CASSGQGAPRETQYF
TGTGCCAGCAGTGGACAGGGGGCCCCCCGGGAGACCCAGTACTTC
>TRBJ1-6|.|.|TRBV2
CASRFAGGYSYNSPLHF
TGTGCCAGCAGATTCGCTGGCGGCTACTCCTATAATTCACCCCTCCACTTT
>TRBJ2-7|TRBD1|few|TRBV11-2
CASSFGTGGVEQYF
TGTGCCAGCAGCTTCGGGACAGGGGGCGTCGAGCAGTACTTC
>TRBJ2-6|.|.|TRBV6-6
CASTSFGSGANVLTF
TGTGCCAGCACCTCGTTTGGATCTGGGGCCAACGTCCTGACTTTC
>TRBJ2-7|TRBD1|few|TRBV29-1
CSVLDRGRHEQYF
TGCAGCGTTTTGGACAGGGGGAGGCACGAGCAGTACTTC
>TRBJ2-7|.|.|TRBV29-1
CSVEDFSGGVHEQYF
TGCAGCGTTGAAGATTTCTCAGGCGGGGTCCACGAGCAGTACTTC
>TRBJ2-5|TRBD1|.|TRBV7-8
CASSLGQAKETQYF
TGTGCCAGCAGCCTGGGACAGGCGAAAGAGACCCAGTACTTC
>TRBJ2-7|.|.|TRBV18
CASSPFEGRSYEQYF
TGTGCCAGCTCCCCCTTTGAGGGTCGGTCCTACGAGCAGTACTTC
>TRBJ2-1|TRBD2|.|TRBV19
CASSIGGRGGYNEQFF
TGTGCCAGTAGTATAGGAGGGCGCGGGGGCTACAATGAGCAGTTCTTC
>TRBJ1-1|.|few|TRBV11-2
CASSLVGGTEAFF
TGTGCCAGCAGCTTAGTTGGGGGCACTGAAGCTTTCTTT
>TRBJ2-1|.|.|TRBV29-1
CSGVTGTVNNEQFF
TGCAGCGGGGTGACCGGGACGGTCAACAATGAGCAGTTCTTC
>TRBJ1-2|.|.|TRBV4-3
CASSQEKEPLASYGYTF
TGCGCCAGCAGCCAAGAAAAAGAGCCTTTAGCCTCCTATGGCTACACCTTC
>TRBJ2-3|TRBD2|.|TRBV29-1
CSVETTSLTLTDTQYF
TGCAGCGTTGAAACGACTAGCCTGACTCTCACAGATACGCAGTATTTT